Listed here is a single TCR beta chain. The antigen is undetermined. These data are taken from a study of cytomegalovirus exposure and HLA in healthy donors. Findings and limits, study-wide: Associated with cytomegalovirus, according to the listing, were approximately 160 TCR beta chains. Some public TCRs appeared in many individuals, while most sequences were rare. Reports indicated that the classifier achieved high specificity and sensitivity in diagnosing cytomegalovirus status. First-cohort TCR clusters tended to co-occur in the roughly 130 validation repertoires, a later analysis found.

TCRdb's table, derived via immunoSEQ multiplex PCR, lists solely in-frame clones and lacks some. Among 250,000 to 400,000 clones listed, 87% were seen once. The sample comprised PBMCs. This TCR was recovered from a woman in her 30s in good health and CMV-seropositive.

The CDR3 reads CASSLAVGTSYKPYEQYF. The CDR3, as DNA: TGTGCCAGCAGCTTGGCTGTGGGGACTAGCTATAAACCCTACGAGCAGTACTTC. The chain couples TRBV5-4 to TRBJ2-7, with TRBD2 matching over 9 bases. V shed 0 bases and J 2 bases; nucleotides not matched to a gene: 12. CDR1 SGHNT and CDR2 YYREEE come from the germline V gene (reference sequence). This CDR3 region has 18 residues.